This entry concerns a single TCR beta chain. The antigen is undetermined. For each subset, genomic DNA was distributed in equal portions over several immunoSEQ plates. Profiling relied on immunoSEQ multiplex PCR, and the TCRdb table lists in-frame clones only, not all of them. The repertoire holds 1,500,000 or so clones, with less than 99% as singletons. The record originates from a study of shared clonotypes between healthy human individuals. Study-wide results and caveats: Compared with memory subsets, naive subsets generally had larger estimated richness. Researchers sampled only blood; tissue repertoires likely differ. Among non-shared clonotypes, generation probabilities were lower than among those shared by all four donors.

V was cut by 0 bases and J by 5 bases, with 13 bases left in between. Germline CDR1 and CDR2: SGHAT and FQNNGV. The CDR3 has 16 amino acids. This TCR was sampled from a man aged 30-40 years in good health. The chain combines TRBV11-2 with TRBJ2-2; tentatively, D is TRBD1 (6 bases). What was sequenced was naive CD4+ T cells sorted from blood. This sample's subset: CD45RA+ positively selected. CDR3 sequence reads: CASSLDGVGGTGELFF. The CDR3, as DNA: TGTGCCAGCAGCTTAGATGGGGTAGGGGGAACCGGGGAGCTGTTTTTT.